This T cell receptor (beta chain) appears in the sequencing data of a study of sequential checkpoint blockade in melanoma. Looking at the study overall: Arm A got nivolumab then ipilimumab; arm B the reverse, 1:1. Each arm's sequence ended with maintenance nivolumab.

Concerning this clone itself: This sample includes further DNA sequences coding for the same CDR3.

Treatment meaning: randomized to nivolumab then ipilimumab (arm A) or the reverse (arm B). Live CD3+CD8+ CD19− CD56− cells were sorted from PBMCs. The CDR3 has 15 residues. Germline V CDR1 and CDR2: MNHEY, SMNVEV (reference sequence). The trim removed 3 bases at V and 4 bases at J, leaving 5 bases unmatched. Here immunoSEQ multiplex PCR was the method, and the copy in TCRdb shows in-frame clones only, minus some. The profile shows approximately 14,000 clones, over 60% of them singletons. The clonotype comes from a human donor with melanoma. The specimen comprised CD8+ T cells sorted from blood (inferred from file names), sampled from a patient given nivolumab and ipilimumab in sequence. J is TRBJ2-7 and V is TRBV27; 11 bases are a match to TRBD2. The chain's CDR3 is CASSLKGLAAYEQYF. CDR3 DNA: TGTGCCAGCAGTTTGAAGGGACTAGCGGCATACGAGCAGTACTTC.